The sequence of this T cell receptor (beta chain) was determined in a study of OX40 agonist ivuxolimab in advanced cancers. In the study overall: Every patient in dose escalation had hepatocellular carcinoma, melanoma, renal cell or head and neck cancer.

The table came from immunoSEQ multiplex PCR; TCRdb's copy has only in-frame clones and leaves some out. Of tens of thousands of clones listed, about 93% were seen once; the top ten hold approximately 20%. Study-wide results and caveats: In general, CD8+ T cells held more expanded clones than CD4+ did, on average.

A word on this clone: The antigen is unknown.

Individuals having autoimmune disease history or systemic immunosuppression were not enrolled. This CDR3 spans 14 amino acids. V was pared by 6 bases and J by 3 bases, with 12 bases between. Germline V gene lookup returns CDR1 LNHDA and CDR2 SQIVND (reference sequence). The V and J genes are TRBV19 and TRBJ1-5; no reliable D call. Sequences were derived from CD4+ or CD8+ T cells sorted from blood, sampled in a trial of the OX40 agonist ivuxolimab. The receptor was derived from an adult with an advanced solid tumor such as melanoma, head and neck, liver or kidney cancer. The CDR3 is CASRYMGNNQPQHF. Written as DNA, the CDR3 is TGTGCCAGTAGGTACATGGGGAACAATCAGCCCCAGCATTTT.